The clone carrying this T cell receptor (beta chain) was recorded at least ten times. Its antigen remains unidentified. The observed sequence ends 3 residues before the CDR3 terminus, with the missing tail filled in from the germline J gene. These data are taken from a study of T cell clonality in common variable immunodeficiency. CDR1 SEHNR and CDR2 FQNEAQ come from the germline V gene (reference sequence). Losses at the gene ends were 3 bases for V and 4 bases for J; bases not matched to a gene: 5. There are 14 residues in the CDR3. Overall study results and limits: Reportedly, TCR beta sequences from common variable immunodeficiency showed fewer deletions and N-nucleotide insertions.

Profiled with immunoSEQ multiplex PCR; TCRdb holds only in-frame clones, not every one. The sample yields about 52,000 clones, without any singletons. Sequences were obtained from peripheral blood mononuclear cells. The chain links TRBV7-9 to TRBJ1-2; TRBD1 matches at 7 bases. The receptor's source is a person aged 18 to 75 in good health. This chain's CDR3 is CASSLGKGAYGYTF. The part of the CDR3 DNA that was read is TGTGCCAGCAGCTTGGGGAAGGGGGCCTATGGC. Full variable domain (outside the CDR3, taken from reference TRBV7-9 and TRBJ1-2): DTGVSQNPRHKITKRGQNVTFRCDPISEHNRLYWYRQTLGQGPEFLTYFQNEAQLEKSRLLSDRFSAERPKGSFSTLEIQRTEQGDSAMYLCASSLGKGAYGYTFGSGTRLTVV.